Sequencing of this T cell receptor beta chain was carried out in a study of technical replicates of blood from several donors. Produced via immunoSEQ multiplex PCR; TCRdb's table is partial and in-frame only. The data hold tens of thousands of clones, with 93% observed a single time. V dropped 0 bases and J dropped 4; count of bases not matched to a gene: 10. The germline gives CDR1 SGHRS, CDR2 YFSETQ. The CDR3 is made up of 17 amino acids. The receptor comes from a human donor in good health. This chain connects TRBV5-1 to TRBJ2-1; TRBD1 aligns across 7 bases. The sample taken for sequencing was T cells isolated from PBMCs. The CDR3 DNA is TGCGCCAGCAGCTTGGATGGAAGGGACAGTTCTTACAATGAGCAGTTCTTC. As protein: CASSLDGRDSSYNEQFF.